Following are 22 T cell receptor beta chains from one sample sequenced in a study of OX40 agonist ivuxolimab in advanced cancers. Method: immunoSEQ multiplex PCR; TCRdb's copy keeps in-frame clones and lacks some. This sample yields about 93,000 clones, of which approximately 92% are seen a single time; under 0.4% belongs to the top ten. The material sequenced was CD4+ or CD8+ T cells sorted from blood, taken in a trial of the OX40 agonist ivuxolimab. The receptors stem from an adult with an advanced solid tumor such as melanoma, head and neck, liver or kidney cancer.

The CDR3 DNA reads TGTGCCAGCAGTTCCCTACAGGGACCCGTAGACACCATATATTTT. This codes for CASSSLQGPVDTIYF. The V gene is TRBV28, the J gene TRBJ1-3; TRBD1 is a possible D gene (6 bases). The V gene's germline CDR1 is MDHEN and CDR2 SYDVKM. The CDR3 consists of 15 residues. V was shortened by 4 bases and J by 8 bases, with 18 bases between the two germline ends. Supplemented by reference TRBV28 and TRBJ1-3, the full variable domain reads DVKVTQSSRYLVKRTGEKVFLECVQDMDHENMFWYRQDPGLGLRLIYFSYDVKMKEKGDIPEGYSVSREKKERFSLILESASTNQTSMYLCASSSLQGPVDTIYFGEGSWLTVV.

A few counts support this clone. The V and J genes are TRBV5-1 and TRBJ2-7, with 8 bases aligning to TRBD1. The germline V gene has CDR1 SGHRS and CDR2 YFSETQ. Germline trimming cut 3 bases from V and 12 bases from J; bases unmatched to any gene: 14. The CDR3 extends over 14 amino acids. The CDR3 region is CASSWESGQGRWYF. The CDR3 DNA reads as TGCGCCAGCAGCTGGGAATCCGGACAGGGCCGGTGGTACTTC.

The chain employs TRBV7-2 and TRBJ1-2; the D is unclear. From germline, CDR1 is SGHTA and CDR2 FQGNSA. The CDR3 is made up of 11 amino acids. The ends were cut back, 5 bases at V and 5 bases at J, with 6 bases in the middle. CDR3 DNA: TGTGCCAGCAGCCCCTCATATGGCTACACCTTC. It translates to CASSPSYGYTF.

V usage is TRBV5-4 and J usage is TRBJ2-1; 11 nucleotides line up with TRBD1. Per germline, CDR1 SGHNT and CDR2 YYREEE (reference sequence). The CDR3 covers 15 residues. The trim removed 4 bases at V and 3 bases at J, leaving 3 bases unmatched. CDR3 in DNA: TGTGCCAGCAGCGAGGGACAGGGGGGCTACAATGAGCAGTTCTTC. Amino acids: CASSEGQGGYNEQFF.

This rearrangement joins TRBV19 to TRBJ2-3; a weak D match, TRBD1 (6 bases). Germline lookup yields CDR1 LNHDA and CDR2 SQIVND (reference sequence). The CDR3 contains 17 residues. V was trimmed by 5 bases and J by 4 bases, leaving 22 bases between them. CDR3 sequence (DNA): TGTGCCAGTAGTGAACAGGGATCGGTTTTCTTCGCAGATACGCAGTATTTT. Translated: CASSEQGSVFFADTQYF.

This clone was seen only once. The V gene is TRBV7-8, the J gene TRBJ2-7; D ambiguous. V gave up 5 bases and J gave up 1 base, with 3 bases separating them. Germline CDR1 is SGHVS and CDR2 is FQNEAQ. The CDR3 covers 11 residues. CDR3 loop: CASSASYEQYF. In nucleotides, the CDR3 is TGTGCCAGCAGCGCATCCTACGAGCAGTACTTC.

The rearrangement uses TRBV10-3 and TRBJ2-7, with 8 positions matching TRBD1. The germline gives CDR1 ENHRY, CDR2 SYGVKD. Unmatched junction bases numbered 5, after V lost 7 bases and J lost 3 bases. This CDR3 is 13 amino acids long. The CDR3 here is CAINGQGGYEQYF. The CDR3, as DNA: TGTGCCATCAATGGACAGGGAGGCTACGAGCAGTACTTC.

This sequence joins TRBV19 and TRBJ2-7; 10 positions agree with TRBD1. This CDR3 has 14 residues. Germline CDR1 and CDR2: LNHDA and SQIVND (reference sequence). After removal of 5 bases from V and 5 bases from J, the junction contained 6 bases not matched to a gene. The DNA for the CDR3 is TGTGCCAGTAGTCCCCGGGACAGGGGCGACGAGCAGTACTTC. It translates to CASSPRDRGDEQYF.

The CDR3 loop is CAWSVQADTQYF. In nucleotides, the CDR3 is TGTGCCTGGAGTGTACAGGCGGATACGCAGTATTTT. The chain employs TRBV30 and TRBJ2-3; TRBD1 might be the D (5 bases). Germline CDR1 reads GTSNPN; CDR2 reads SVGIG (reference sequence). V was clipped by 0 bases and J by 6 bases, with 7 bases between them. The CDR3 spans 12 residues.

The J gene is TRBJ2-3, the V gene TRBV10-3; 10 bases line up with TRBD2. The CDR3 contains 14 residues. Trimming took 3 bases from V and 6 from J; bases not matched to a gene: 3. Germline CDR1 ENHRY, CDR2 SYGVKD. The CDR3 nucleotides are TGTGCCATCAGTGACGGGACTAGCGACGATACGCAGTATTTT. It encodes CAISDGTSDDTQYF.

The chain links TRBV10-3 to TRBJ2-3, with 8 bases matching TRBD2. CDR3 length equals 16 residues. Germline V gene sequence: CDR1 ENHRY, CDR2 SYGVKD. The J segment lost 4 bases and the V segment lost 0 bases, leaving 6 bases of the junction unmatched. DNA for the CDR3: TGTGCCATCAGTGAGTCGCCCAGCGGGAGTTCAGATACGCAGTATTTT. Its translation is CAISESPSGSSDTQYF.

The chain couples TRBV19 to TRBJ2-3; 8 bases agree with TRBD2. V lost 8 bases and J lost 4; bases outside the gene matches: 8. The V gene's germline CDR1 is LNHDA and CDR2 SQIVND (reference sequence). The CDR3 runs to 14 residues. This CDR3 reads CASHSGEGADTQYF. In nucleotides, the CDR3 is TGTGCCAGTCATAGCGGGGAGGGTGCAGATACGCAGTATTTT.

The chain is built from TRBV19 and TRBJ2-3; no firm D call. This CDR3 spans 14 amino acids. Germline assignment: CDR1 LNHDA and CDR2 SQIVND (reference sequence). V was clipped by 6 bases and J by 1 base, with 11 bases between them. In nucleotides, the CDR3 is TGTGCCAGTAGGCCGGAGCTAGGCACAGATACGCAGTATTTT. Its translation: CASRPELGTDTQYF.

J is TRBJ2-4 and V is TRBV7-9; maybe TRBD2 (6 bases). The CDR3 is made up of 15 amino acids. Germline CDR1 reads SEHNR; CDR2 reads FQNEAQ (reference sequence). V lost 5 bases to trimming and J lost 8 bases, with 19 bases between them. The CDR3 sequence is CASSPRRAGWDIQYF. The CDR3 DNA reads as TGTGCCAGCAGCCCCCGGCGGGCGGGGTGGGACATTCAGTACTTC.

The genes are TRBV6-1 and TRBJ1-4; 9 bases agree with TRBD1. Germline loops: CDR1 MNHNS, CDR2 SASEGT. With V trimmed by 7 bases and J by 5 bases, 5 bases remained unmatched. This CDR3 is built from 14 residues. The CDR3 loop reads CASNPGQGNEKLFF. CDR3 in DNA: TGTGCCAGCAACCCGGGACAGGGAAATGAAAAACTGTTTTTT.

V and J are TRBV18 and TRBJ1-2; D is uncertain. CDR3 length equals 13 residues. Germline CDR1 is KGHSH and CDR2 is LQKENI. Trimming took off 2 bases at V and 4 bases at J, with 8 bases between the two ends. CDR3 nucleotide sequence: TGTGCCAGCTCACCAGGGAACTCCTATGGCTACACCTTC. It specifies CASSPGNSYGYTF.

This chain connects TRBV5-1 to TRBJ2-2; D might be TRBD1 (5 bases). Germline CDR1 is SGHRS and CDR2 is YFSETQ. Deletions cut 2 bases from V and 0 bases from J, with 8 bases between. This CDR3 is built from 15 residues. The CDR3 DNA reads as TGCGCCAGCAGCTTCGGACAACCGAACACCGGGGAGCTGTTTTTT. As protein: CASSFGQPNTGELFF.

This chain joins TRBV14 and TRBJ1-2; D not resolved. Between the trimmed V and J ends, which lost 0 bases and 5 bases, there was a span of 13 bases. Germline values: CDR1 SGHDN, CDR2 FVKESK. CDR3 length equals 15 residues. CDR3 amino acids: CASSQEGPRLYGYTF. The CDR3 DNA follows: TGTGCCAGCAGCCAAGAAGGACCCCGACTGTATGGCTACACCTTC.

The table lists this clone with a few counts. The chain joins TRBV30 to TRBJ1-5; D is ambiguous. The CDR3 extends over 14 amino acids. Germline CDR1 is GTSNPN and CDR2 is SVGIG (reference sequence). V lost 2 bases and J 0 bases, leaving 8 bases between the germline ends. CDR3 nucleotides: TGTGCCTGGAGTCGGCATAATAGCAATCAGCCCCAGCATTTT. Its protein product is CAWSRHNSNQPQHF. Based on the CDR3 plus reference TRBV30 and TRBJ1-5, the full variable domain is SQTIHQWPATLVQPVGSPLSLECTVEGTSNPNLYWYRQAAGRGLQLLFYSVGIGQISSEVPQNLSASRPQDRQFILSSKKLLLSDSGFYLCAWSRHNSNQPQHFGDGTRLSIL.

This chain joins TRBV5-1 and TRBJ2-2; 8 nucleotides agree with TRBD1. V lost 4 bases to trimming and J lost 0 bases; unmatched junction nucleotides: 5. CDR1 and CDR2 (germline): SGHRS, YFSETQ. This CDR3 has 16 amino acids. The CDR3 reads CASSPRTGTNTGELFF. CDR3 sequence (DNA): TGCGCCAGCAGCCCTAGGACAGGGACGAACACCGGGGAGCTGTTTTTT.

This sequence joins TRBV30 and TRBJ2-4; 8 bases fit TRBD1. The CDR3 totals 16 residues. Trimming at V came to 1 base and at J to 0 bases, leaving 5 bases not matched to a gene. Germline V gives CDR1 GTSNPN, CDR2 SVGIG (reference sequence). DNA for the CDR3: TGTGCCTGGAGTGGGACAGGGTATTCAGCCAAAAACATTCAGTACTTC. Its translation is CAWSGTGYSAKNIQYF.

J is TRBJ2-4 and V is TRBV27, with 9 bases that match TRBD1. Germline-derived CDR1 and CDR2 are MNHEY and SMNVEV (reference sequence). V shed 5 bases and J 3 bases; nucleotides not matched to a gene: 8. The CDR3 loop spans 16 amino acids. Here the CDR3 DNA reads TGTGCCAGCAGTAAACCGGGACAGGGACGCAAAAACATTCAGTACTTC. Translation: CASSKPGQGRKNIQYF.